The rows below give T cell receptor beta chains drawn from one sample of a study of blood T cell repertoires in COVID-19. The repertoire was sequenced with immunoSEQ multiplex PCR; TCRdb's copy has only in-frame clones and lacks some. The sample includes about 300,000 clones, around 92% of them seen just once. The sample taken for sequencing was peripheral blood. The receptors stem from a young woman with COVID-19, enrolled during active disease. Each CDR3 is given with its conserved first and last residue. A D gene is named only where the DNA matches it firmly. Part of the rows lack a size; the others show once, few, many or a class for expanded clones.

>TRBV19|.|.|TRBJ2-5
TGTGCCAGTAGTATTAGTCGACAAGAGACCCAGTACTTC
CASSISRQETQYF
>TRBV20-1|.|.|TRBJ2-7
TGCAGTGCTACTAGACAGTACGAGCAGTACTTC
CSATRQYEQYF
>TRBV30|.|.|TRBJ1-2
TGTGCCTGGAGTGCCCGCCAGGGTGGGTATGGCTACACCTTC
CAWSARQGGYGYTF
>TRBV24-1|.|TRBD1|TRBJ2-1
TGTGCCACCAGTGATTTGGGGACAGGGGGCGAGGATGAGCAGTTCTTC
CATSDLGTGGEDEQFF
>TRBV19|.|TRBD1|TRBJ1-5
TGTGCCAGTAGTGTGGGGGACAGGGGGAAAGATCAGCCCCAGCATTTT
CASSVGDRGKDQPQHF
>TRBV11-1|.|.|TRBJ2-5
TGTGCCAGCAGCCTTAACAGGGTCGGAGAGACCCAGTACTTC
CASSLNRVGETQYF
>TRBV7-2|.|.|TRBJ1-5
TGTGCCAGCAGCTTAGCCCTCATGAGGGACAATCAGCCCCAGCATTTT
CASSLALMRDNQPQHF
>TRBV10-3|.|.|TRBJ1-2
TGTGCCATCAGAGAACACTGGGAGGATGGCTACACCTTC
CAIREHWEDGYTF
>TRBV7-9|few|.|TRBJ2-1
TGTGCCAGCAGCCCACCTACCGCGCATGAGCAGTTCTTC
CASSPPTAHEQFF
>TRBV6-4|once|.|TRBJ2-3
TGTGCCAGCAGTGACAACAGGGAGGGGGATACGCAGTATTTT
CASSDNREGDTQYF
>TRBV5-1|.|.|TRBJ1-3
TGCGCCAGCAGCTTCAGTGGAAACACCATATATTTT
CASSFSGNTIYF
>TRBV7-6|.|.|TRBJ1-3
TGTGCCAGCAGCTTAGAGTCTATGGGAAACACCATATATTTT
CASSLESMGNTIYF
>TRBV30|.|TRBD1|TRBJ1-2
TGTGCCTGGGTTGGGACAGGGGTGGATGGCTACACCTTC
CAWVGTGVDGYTF
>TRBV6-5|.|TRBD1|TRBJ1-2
TGTGCCAGCAGTTACTACAGGGGTAACTATGGCTACACCTTC
CASSYYRGNYGYTF
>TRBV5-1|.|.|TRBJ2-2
TGCGCCAGCAGCTTGGCGGTGCGGGGCATGGGCACCGGGGAGCTGTTTTTT
CASSLAVRGMGTGELFF
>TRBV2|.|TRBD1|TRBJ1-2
TGTGCCAGCAGAGGGACAGGGATATACTATGGCTACACCTTC
CASRGTGIYYGYTF
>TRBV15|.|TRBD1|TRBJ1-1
TGTGCCACCAGCAGAAGGACAGGGGGGACTGAAGCTTTCTTT
CATSRRTGGTEAFF
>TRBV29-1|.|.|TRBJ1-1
TGCAGCTATCGAGGAGGCTGGCGGGAGAACACTGAAGCTTTCTTT
CSYRGGWRENTEAFF
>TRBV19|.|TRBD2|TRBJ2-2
TGTGCCAGTGCATTAAGCGGGGGGGGGCCCGGGGAGCTGTTTTTT
CASALSGGGPGELFF
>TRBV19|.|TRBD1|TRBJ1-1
TGTGCCAGTAGGTTACAGGGACAGTCCACTGAAGCTTTCTTT
CASRLQGQSTEAFF
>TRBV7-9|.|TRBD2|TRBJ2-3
TGTGCCAGCAGCAAGCCCGGGACTAGCAGGTCCACAGATACGCAGTATTTT
CASSKPGTSRSTDTQYF
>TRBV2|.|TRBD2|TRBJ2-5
TGTGCCAGCAAAGATAGCGGGGGGCCAGAGACCCAGTACTTC
CASKDSGGPETQYF
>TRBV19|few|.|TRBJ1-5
TGTGCCAGTAGTATATTGGGGGGGGGACACAATCAGCCCCAGCATTTT
CASSILGGGHNQPQHF
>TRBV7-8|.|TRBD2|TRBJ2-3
TGTGCCAGCAGCCCCGGACTAGTGGATACGCAGTATTTT
CASSPGLVDTQYF
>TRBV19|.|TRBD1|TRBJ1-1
TGTGCCAGTAGTTTACCACCGACAGGGGTGAACACTGAAGCTTTCTTT
CASSLPPTGVNTEAFF
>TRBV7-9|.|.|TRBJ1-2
TGTGCCAGCAGCTTAGCTCTCCAGGACAGCTACACCTTC
CASSLALQDSYTF
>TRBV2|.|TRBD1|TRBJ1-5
TGTGCCAGCAGGGGACAGGGAGGTTCGACGAGGCAGCCCCAGCATTTT
CASRGQGGSTRQPQHF
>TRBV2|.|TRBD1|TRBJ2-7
TGTGCCAGCAGTCGGGACAGCTACGAGCAGTACTTC
CASSRDSYEQYF
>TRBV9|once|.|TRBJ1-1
TGTGCCAGCAGCGGAGAGGGTGGGAACACTGAAGCTTTCTTT
CASSGEGGNTEAFF
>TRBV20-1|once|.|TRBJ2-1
TGCAGTGCTAGTCTGGACACCTACAATGAGCAGTTCTTC
CSASLDTYNEQFF
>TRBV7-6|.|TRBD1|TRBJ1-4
TGTGCCAGCAGCTTAGGGACAGGGTTCTATGAAAAACTGTTTTTT
CASSLGTGFYEKLFF
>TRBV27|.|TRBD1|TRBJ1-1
TGTGCCAGCAGGGCTTCCGGGACAGTGAACACTGAAGCTTTCTTT
CASRASGTVNTEAFF
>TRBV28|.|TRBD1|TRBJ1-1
TGTGCCAGCAGCCTCAGCCATTCGACAGGGCCCACTGAAGCTTTCTTT
CASSLSHSTGPTEAFF
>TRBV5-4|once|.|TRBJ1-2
TGTGCCAGCAGCTTTCCGGAAGGGGGGGACTATGGCTACACCTTC
CASSFPEGGDYGYTF
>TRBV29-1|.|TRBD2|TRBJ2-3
TGCAGCGTTGACCCGCGGGGGGGCGGCACAGATACGCAGTATTTT
CSVDPRGGGTDTQYF
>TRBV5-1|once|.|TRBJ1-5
TGCGCCAGCAGCCTGGGACACGGCAATCAGCCCCAGCATTTT
CASSLGHGNQPQHF
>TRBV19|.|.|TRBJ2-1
TGTGCCAGTAGTATAGGAGGGAATGAGCAGTTCTTC
CASSIGGNEQFF
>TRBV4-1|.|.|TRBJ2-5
TGCGCCAGCAGCCAAGATTGGACATCGGCAGAGACCCAGTACTTC
CASSQDWTSAETQYF
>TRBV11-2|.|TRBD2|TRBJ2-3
TGTGCCAGCAGCTTGGGACTAGCGGGGGGATCAGATACGCAGTATTTT
CASSLGLAGGSDTQYF
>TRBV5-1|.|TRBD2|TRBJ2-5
TGCGCCAGCAGCTCCGGGACTAGCGGTGGGATTGGGGAGACCCAGTACTTC
CASSSGTSGGIGETQYF
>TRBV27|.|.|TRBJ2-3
TGTGCCAGCAGTTTAGTATACACAGATACGCAGTATTTT
CASSLVYTDTQYF
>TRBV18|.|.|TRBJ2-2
TGTGCCAGCTCACCACCGGGGGGGCGCGACACCGGGGAGCTGTTTTTT
CASSPPGGRDTGELFF
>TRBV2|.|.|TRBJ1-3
TGTGCCAGCAAAACAGGATCCTCTGGAAACACCATATATTTT
CASKTGSSGNTIYF
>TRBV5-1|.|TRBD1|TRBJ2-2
TGCGCCAGCAGCTTCGCGGGACAGGGGGCCTACACCGGGGAGCTGTTTTTT
CASSFAGQGAYTGELFF
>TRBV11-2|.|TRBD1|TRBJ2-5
TGTGCCAGCAGCTTAAGGGGCGCAGGGGGCCTTGGAGAGACCCAGTACTTC
CASSLRGAGGLGETQYF